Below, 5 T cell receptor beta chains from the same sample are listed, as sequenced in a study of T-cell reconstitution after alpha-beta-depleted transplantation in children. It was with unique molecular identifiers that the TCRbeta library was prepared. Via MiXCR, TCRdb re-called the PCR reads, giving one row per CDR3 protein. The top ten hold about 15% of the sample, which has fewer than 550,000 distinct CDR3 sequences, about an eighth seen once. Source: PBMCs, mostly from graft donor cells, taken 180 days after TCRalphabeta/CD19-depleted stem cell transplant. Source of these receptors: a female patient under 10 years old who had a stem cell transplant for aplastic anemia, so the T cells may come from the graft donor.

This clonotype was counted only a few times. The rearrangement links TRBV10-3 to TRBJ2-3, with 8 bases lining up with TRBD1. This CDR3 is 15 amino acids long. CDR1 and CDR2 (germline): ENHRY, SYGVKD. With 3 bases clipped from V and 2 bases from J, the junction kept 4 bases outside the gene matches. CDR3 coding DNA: TGTGCCATCAGTGACTGGACAGGGACCACAGATACGCAGTATTTT. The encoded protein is CAISDWTGTTDTQYF.

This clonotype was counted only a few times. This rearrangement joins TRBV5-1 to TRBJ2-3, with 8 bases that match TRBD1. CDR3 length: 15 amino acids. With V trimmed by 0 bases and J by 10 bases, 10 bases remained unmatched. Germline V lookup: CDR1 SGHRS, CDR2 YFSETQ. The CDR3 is CASSLADGTGHPQYF. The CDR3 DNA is TGCGCCAGCAGCTTGGCCGACGGGACAGGTCATCCGCAGTATTTT.

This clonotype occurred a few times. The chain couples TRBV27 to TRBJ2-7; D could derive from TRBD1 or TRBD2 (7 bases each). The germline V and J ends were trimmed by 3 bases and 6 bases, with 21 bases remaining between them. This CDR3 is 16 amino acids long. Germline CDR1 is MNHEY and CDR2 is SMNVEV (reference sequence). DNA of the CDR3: TGTGCCAGCAGTTTTGGGGAGGGGGCGTTTGATGGCGAGCAGTACTTC. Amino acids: CASSFGEGAFDGEQYF.

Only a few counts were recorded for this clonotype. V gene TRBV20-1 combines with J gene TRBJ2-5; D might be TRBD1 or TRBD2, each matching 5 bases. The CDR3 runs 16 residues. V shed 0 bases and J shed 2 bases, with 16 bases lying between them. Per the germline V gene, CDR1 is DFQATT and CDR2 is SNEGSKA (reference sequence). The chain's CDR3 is CSARDFRDGIQETQYF. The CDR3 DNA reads TGCAGTGCTAGAGATTTCCGGGACGGCATTCAAGAGACCCAGTACTTC.

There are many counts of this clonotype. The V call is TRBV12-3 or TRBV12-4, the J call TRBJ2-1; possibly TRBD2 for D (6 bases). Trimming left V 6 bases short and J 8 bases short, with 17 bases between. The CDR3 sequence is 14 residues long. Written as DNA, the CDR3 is TGTGCCAGCAGCCCCGAGCGGGTTTTGGATGAGCAGTTCTTC. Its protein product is CASSPERVLDEQFF.